A single sample is the source of the 13 T cell receptor beta chains below, sequenced in a study of blood T cell repertoires in COVID-19. Repertoires were generated with immunoSEQ multiplex PCR, while TCRdb's copy carries only in-frame clones and drops some. The sample includes about 290,000 clones, roughly 86% seen only once; the top ten take roughly 10%. Material for sequencing was peripheral blood. These receptors came from a woman in her twenties or thirties with COVID-19, enrolled during active disease.

The chain combines TRBV5-1 with TRBJ1-1; D remains ambiguous. The CDR3 totals 15 residues. The V end was cut by 4 bases, the J end by 2 bases, with 15 bases between. CDR1 is SGHRS, CDR2 YFSETQ, per germline. The CDR3 DNA reads as TGCGCCAGCAGCCCGGGGTGGTATACAAACACTGAAGCTTTCTTT. Protein sequence: CASSPGWYTNTEAFF.

The genes are TRBV7-8 and TRBJ1-4; TRBD1 matches at 7 bases. Germline V gene sequence: CDR1 SGHVS, CDR2 FQNEAQ. The CDR3 contains 15 residues. V shed 4 bases, J shed 5 bases, and the junction held 7 bases outside the gene matches. CDR3 in amino acids: CASSYRGKANEKLFF. The CDR3 nucleotides read TGTGCCAGCAGCTACAGGGGAAAAGCAAATGAAAAACTGTTTTTT. The full variable domain, rest sourced from reference TRBV7-8 and TRBJ1-4, is GAGVSQSPRYKVAKRGQDVALRCDPISGHVSLFWYQQALGQGPEFLTYFQNEAQLDKSGLPSDRFFAERPEGSVSTLKIQRTQQEDSAVYLCASSYRGKANEKLFFGSGTQLSVL.

The chain is built from TRBV4-1 and TRBJ1-4; D unclear. The V gene lost 0 bases and the J gene lost 10 bases, with 15 bases spanning the gap. The CDR3 is 15 residues long. In germline, CDR1 is MGHRA, CDR2 YSYEKL. CDR3 in amino acids: CASSQEQRVPGKLFF. The CDR3 DNA follows: TGCGCCAGCAGCCAAGAGCAGAGGGTACCCGGAAAACTGTTTTTT.

The gene calls are TRBV2 and TRBJ2-7; no definite D call. Germline CDR1 and CDR2: SNHLY and FYNNEI. This CDR3 region has 10 residues. V dropped 10 bases and J dropped 0 bases, with 4 bases sitting between them. The CDR3 DNA reads TGTGCCACTTCCTCCTACGAGCAGTACTTC. It specifies CATSSYEQYF.

This chain connects TRBV19 to TRBJ2-6; D remains unclear. Trimming removed 1 base at V and 0 bases at J, with 10 bases between. There are 17 residues in the CDR3. The germline V gene encodes CDR1 LNHDA and CDR2 SQIVND (reference sequence). In DNA, the CDR3 is TGTGCCAGTAGTATAGGGGTATCGGGCTCTGGGGCCAACGTCCTGACTTTC. Amino acid sequence: CASSIGVSGSGANVLTF.

The chain carries TRBV19 and TRBJ1-6; D possibly corresponds to TRBD1 (6 bases). V shed 5 bases and J shed 10 bases, with 12 bases lying between them. CDR3 length: 13 residues. Germline V lookup: CDR1 LNHDA, CDR2 SQIVND (reference sequence). The CDR3 reads CASSYRVGSPLHF. In DNA form, the CDR3 reads TGTGCCAGTAGTTACAGGGTCGGATCACCCCTCCACTTT.

The rearrangement uses TRBV15 and TRBJ1-4; a possible D gene is TRBD1 (6 bases). The length of the CDR3 is 14 residues. The V end was cut by 5 bases, the J end by 6 bases, with 13 bases between. Germline-derived CDR1 and CDR2 are LNHNV and YYDKDF (reference sequence). The CDR3 reads CATSSRGSDEKLFF. CDR3 nucleotide sequence: TGTGCCACCAGCTCAAGGGGGAGTGATGAAAAACTGTTTTTT.

The rearrangement joins TRBV4-2 to TRBJ2-6, with D uncertain. The CDR3 length is 16 residues. V was pared by 1 base and J by 2 bases, with 9 bases between. Germline-derived CDR1 and CDR2 are LGHNA and YNFKEQ. The CDR3 DNA is TGTGCCAGCAGCCAAGTGTGGGCAGCTGGGGCCAACGTCCTGACTTTC. It specifies CASSQVWAAGANVLTF.

This clone was detected only a few times. The chain recombines TRBV6-4 with TRBJ1-2; D not resolved. V dropped 6 bases and J dropped 8 bases, with 31 bases sitting between them. This CDR3 spans 18 amino acids. CDR1 and CDR2 (germline): MRHNA, SNTAGT. The CDR3 DNA sequence: TGTGCCAGCAGCCTGGAATTAGTTAACCTGGGCTCGACCGTGGGCTACACCTTC. It is translated as CASSLELVNLGSTVGYTF.

The chain uses TRBV12-3 or TRBV12-4 and TRBJ2-7; a possible D gene is TRBD2 (6 bases). CDR3 length: 11 residues. V was pared by 8 bases and J by 7 bases, with 12 bases between. CDR3 in amino acids: CASSLGGEQYF. As DNA, the CDR3 is TGTGCCAGCTCCTTGGGGGGAGAGCAGTACTTC.

This clone has just one count. This rearrangement joins TRBV5-6 to TRBJ1-6; D might be TRBD1 (5 bases). CDR1 is SGHDT, CDR2 YYEEEE, per germline. Trimming stripped 5 bases from V and 7 bases from J, with 13 bases between. This CDR3 comprises 14 residues. CDR3 nucleotides: TGTGCCAGCAGACCGGGACTACCCAATTCACCCCTCCACTTT. Its translation: CASRPGLPNSPLHF.

The rearrangement links TRBV7-9 to TRBJ1-2; 9 positions match TRBD1. V lost 2 bases, J lost 2 bases, and 3 bases stayed unmatched. CDR1 is SEHNR and CDR2 is FQNEAQ in the germline V gene (reference sequence). The CDR3 spans 15 residues. As DNA, the CDR3 is TGTGCCAGCAGCTTAAGGGGGACAGGGAACTATGGCTACACCTTC. Encoded protein: CASSLRGTGNYGYTF.

Concerning this clone: Other nucleotide sequences in the sample specify the same CDR3. This chain connects TRBV19 to TRBJ1-3; D ambiguous. This CDR3 has 14 amino acids. Germline lookup yields CDR1 LNHDA and CDR2 SQIVND (reference sequence). With 3 bases removed from V and 0 bases from J, the gap between germline ends came to 6 bases. The DNA of the CDR3 is TGTGCCAGTAGTATTACGAGCTCTGGAAACACCATATATTTT. Translation gives CASSITSSGNTIYF.